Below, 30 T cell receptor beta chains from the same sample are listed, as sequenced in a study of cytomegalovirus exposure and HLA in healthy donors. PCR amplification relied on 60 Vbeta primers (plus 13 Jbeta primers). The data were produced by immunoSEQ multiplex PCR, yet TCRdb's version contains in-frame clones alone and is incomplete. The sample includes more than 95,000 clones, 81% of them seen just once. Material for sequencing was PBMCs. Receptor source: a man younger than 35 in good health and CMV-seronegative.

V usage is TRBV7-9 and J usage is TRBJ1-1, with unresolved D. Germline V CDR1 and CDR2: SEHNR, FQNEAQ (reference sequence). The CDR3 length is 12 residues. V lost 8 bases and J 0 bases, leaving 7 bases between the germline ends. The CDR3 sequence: CASLSLNTEAFF. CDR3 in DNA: TGTGCCAGCCTGTCCTTGAACACTGAAGCTTTCTTT. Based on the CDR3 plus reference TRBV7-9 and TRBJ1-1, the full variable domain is DTGVSQNPRHKITKRGQNVTFRCDPISEHNRLYWYRQTLGQGPEFLTYFQNEAQLEKSRLLSDRFSAERPKGSFSTLEIQRTEQGDSAMYLCASLSLNTEAFFGQGTRLTVV.

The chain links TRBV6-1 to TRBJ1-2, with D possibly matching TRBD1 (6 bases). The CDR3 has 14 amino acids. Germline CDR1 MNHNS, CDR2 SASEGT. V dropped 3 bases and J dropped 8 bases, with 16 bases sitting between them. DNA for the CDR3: TGTGCCAGCAGTGATGGGCAGGGGATTGGGGGCTACACCTTC. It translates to CASSDGQGIGGYTF.

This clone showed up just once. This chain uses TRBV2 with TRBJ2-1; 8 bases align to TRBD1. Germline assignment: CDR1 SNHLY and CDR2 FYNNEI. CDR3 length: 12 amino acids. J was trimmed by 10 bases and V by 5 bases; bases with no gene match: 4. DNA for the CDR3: TGTGCCAGCAGTAAGACAGGGGACGAGCAGTTCTTC. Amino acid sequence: CASSKTGDEQFF.

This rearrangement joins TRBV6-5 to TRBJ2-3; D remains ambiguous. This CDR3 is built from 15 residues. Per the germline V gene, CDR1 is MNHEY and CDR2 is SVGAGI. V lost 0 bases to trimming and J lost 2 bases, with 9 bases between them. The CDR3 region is CASSYSNSYTDTQYF. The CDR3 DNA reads TGTGCCAGCAGTTACTCGAACAGTTACACAGATACGCAGTATTTT.

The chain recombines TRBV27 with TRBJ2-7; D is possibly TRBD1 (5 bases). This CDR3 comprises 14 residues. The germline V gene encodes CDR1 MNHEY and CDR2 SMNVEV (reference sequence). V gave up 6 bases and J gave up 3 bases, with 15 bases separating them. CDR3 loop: CASSYLGARYEQYF. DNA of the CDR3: TGTGCCAGCAGCTACCTTGGGGCCCGCTACGAGCAGTACTTC.

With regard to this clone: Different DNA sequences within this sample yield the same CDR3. The DNA for the CDR3 is TGTGCCAGCAGCTTAGGCGGAGGCAGTGAAAAACTGTTTTTT. Protein: CASSLGGGSEKLFF. The gene calls are TRBV7-2 and TRBJ1-4, with no clear D. This CDR3 comprises 14 residues. The V and J ends lost 1 base and 7 bases respectively, with 10 bases between them. CDR1 is SGHTA and CDR2 is FQGNSA in the germline V gene. The full variable domain, in which reference TRBV7-2 and TRBJ1-4 provide the parts outside the CDR3, is GAGVSQSPSNKVTEKGKDVELRCDPISGHTALYWYRQSLGQGLEFLIYFQGNSAPDKSGLPSDRFSAERTGGSVSTLTIQRTQQEDSAVYLCASSLGGGSEKLFFGSGTQLSVL.

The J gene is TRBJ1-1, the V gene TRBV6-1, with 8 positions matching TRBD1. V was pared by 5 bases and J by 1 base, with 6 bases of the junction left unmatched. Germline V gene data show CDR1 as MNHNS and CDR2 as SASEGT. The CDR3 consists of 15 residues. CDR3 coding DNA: TGTGCCAGCAGTTCACGGACAGGGTGGAACACTGAAGCTTTCTTT. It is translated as CASSSRTGWNTEAFF.

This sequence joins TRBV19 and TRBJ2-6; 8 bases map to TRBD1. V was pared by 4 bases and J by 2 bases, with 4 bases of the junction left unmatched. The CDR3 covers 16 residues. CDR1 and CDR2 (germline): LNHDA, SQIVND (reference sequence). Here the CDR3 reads CASSKQGGTGANVLTF. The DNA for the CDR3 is TGTGCCAGTAGTAAACAGGGGGGTACTGGGGCCAACGTCCTGACTTTC.

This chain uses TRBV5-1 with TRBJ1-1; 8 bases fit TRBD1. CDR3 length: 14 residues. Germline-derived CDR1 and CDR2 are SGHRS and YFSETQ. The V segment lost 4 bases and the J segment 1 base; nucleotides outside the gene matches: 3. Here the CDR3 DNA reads TGCGCCAGCAGCGGCGACAGGGGGAACACTGAAGCTTTCTTT. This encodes CASSGDRGNTEAFF.

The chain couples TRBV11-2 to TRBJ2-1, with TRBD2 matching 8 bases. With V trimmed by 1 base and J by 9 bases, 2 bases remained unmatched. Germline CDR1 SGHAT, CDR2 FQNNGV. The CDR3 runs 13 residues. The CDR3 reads CASSLVRGGEQFF. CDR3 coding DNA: TGTGCCAGCAGCTTAGTTCGGGGGGGTGAGCAGTTCTTC. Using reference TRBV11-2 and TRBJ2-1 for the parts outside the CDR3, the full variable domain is EAGVAQSPRYKIIEKRQSVAFWCNPISGHATLYWYQQILGQGPKLLIQFQNNGVVDDSQLPKDRFSAERLKGVDSTLKIQPAKLEDSAVYLCASSLVRGGEQFFGPGTRLTVL.

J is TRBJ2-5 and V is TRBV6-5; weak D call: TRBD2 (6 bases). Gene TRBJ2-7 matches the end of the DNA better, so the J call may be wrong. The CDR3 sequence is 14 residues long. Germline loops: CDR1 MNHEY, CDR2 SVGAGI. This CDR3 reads CASRVGGPPYEQYF. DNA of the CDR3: TGTGCCAGCAGGGTGGGGGGTCCCCCCTACGAGCAGTACTTC.

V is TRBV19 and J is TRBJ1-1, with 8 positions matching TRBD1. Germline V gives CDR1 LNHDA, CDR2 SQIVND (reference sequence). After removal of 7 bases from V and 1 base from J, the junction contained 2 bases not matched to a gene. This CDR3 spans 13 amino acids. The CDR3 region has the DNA TGTGCCAGTAACAGGGGGAGGAACACTGAAGCTTTCTTT. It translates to CASNRGRNTEAFF.

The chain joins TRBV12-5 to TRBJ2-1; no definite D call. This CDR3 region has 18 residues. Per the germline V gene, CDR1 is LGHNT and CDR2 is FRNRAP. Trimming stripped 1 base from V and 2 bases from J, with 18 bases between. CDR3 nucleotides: TGTGCTAGTGGTTTGGGTGATTCAGGAACCCTTACCTACAATGAGCAGTTCTTC. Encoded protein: CASGLGDSGTLTYNEQFF.

CDR3 nucleotides: TGCACCAGCAGCCAAAAGCAGGTCCCCCGGAATGAGCAGTTCTTC. It yields the protein CTSSQKQVPRNEQFF. The genes are TRBV1 and TRBJ2-1; TRBD1, the table's D call, was not compared with the DNA. TRBV1 is assigned pseudogene status. This CDR3 comprises 15 residues.

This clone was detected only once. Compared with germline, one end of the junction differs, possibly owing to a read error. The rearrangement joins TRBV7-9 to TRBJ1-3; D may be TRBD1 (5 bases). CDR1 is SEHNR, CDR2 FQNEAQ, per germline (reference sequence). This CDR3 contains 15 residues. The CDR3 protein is CASSLARDYGDTIYF. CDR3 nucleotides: TGTGCCAGCAGCTTAGCCAGGGATTATGGAGACACCATATATTTT. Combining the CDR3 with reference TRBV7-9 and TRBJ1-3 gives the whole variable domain DTGVSQNPRHKITKRGQNVTFRCDPISEHNRLYWYRQTLGQGPEFLTYFQNEAQLEKSRLLSDRFSAERPKGSFSTLEIQRTEQGDSAMYLCASSLARDYGDTIYFGEGSWLTVV.

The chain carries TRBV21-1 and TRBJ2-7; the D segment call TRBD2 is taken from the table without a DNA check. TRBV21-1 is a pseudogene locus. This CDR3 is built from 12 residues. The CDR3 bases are TGTGCCAGCGGCCCCGGGGGGAACGAGCAGTACTTC. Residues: CASGPGGNEQYF.

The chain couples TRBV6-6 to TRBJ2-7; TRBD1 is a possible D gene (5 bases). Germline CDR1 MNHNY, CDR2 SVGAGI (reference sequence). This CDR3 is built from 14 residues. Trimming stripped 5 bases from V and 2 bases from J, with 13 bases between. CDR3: CASSQGRRTYEQYF. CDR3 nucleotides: TGTGCCAGCAGTCAGGGCAGAAGAACCTACGAGCAGTACTTC.

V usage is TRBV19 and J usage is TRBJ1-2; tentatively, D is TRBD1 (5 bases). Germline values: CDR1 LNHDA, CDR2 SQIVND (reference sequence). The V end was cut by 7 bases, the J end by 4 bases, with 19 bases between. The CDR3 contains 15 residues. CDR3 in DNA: TGTGCCAGTAATACCTTAACAGGAGGGTTCTATGGCTACACCTTC. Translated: CASNTLTGGFYGYTF.

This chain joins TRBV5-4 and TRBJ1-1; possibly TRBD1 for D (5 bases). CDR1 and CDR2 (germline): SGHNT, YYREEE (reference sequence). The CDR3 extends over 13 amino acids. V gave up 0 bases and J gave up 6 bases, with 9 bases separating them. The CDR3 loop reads CASSLVREAEAFF. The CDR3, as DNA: TGTGCCAGCAGCTTGGTCAGGGAAGCTGAAGCTTTCTTT.

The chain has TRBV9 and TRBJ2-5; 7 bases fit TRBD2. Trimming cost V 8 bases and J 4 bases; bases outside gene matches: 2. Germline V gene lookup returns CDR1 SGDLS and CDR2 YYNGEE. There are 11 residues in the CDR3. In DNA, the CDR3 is TGTGCCAGTGGGGGGGGAGAGACCCAGTACTTC. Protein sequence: CASGGGETQYF.

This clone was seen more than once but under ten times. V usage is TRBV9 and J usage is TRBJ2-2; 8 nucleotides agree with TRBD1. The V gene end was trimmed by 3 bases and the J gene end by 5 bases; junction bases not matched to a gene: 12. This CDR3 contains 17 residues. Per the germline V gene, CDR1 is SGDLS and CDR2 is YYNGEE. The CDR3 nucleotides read TGTGCCAGCAGCGACGCCAGGGGGCGCGGGTTAACCGGGGAGCTGTTTTTT. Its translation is CASSDARGRGLTGELFF.

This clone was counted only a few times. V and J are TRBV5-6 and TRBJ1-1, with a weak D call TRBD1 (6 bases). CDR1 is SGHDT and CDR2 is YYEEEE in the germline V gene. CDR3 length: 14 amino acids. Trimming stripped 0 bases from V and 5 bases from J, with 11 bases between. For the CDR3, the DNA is TGTGCCAGCAGCTTGGACAGGGCAAGGACTGAAGCTTTCTTT. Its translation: CASSLDRARTEAFF.

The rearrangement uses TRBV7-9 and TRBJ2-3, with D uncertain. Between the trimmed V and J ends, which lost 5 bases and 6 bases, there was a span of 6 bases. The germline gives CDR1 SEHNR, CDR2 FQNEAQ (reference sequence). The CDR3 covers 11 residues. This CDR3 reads CASSPRDTQYF. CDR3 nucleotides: TGTGCCAGCAGCCCCCGGGATACGCAGTATTTT.

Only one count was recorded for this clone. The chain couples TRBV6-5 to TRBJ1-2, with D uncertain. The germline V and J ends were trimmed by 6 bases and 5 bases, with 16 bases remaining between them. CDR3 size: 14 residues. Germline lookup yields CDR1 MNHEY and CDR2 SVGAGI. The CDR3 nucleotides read TGTGCCAGCAGAGCCGACATCGCTCCTTATGGCTACACCTTC. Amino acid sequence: CASRADIAPYGYTF.

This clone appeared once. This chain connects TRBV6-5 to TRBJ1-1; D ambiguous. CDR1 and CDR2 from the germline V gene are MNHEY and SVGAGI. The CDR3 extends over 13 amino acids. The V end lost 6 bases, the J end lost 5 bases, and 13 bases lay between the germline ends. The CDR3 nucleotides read TGTGCCAGCAGCCGGACTGGGAGGACTGAAGCTTTCTTT. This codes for CASSRTGRTEAFF.

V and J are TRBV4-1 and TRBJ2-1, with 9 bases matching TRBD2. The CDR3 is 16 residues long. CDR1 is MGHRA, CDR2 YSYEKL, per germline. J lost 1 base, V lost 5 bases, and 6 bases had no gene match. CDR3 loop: CASSDRGGASYNEQFF. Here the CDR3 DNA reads TGCGCCAGCAGCGACCGCGGGGGGGCTTCCTACAATGAGCAGTTCTTC.

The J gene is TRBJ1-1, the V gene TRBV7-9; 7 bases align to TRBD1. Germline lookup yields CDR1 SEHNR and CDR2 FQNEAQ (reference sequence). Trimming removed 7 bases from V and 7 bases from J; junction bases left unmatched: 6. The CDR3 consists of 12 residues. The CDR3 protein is CASTLGGSEAFF. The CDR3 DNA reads TGTGCCAGCACACTAGGGGGCAGTGAAGCTTTCTTT. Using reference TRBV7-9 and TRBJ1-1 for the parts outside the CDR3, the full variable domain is DTGVSQNPRHKITKRGQNVTFRCDPISEHNRLYWYRQTLGQGPEFLTYFQNEAQLEKSRLLSDRFSAERPKGSFSTLEIQRTEQGDSAMYLCASTLGGSEAFFGQGTRLTVV.

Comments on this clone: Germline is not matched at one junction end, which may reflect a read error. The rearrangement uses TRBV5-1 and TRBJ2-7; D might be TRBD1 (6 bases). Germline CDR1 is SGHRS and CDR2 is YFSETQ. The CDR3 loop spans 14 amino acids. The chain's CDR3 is CASSLGDMIRQQYF. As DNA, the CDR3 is TGCGCCAGCAGTTTGGGGGACATGATCAGACAGCAGTACTTC.

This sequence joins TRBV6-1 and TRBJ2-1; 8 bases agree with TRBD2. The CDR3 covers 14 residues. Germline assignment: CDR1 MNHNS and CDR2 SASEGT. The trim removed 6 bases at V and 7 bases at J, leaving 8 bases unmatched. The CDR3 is CASRERGKGNEQFF. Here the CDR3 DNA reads TGTGCCAGCAGGGAGCGGGGGAAAGGAAATGAGCAGTTCTTC.

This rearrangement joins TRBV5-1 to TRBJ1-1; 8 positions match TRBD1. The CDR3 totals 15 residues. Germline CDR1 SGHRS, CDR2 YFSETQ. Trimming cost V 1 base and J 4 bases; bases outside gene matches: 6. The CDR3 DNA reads TGCGCCAGCAGCTTGTGGCAACAGGGGGGCACTGAAGCTTTCTTT. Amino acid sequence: CASSLWQQGGTEAFF.